The clone carrying this T cell receptor beta chain was seen only a few times. Here immunoSEQ multiplex PCR was the method, and the copy in TCRdb shows in-frame clones only, minus some. The table has over 35,000 clones, around 81% seen once. This sample stems from a study of PD-1 blockade in classical Hodgkin lymphoma. Relapses following autologous stem cell transplantation were seen in all patients, with brentuximab vedotin exposure varying. V trimming: 1 base; J trimming: 6 bases; junction bases outside the gene matches: 7. The germline V gene has CDR1 SGHAT and CDR2 FQNNGV. The CDR3 covers 15 residues.

The material sequenced was peripheral blood mononuclear cells (PBMCs), taken before the second cycle of nivolumab. The clonotype comes from a human donor with classical Hodgkin lymphoma. The chain joins TRBV11-2 to TRBJ2-3; 7 bases fit TRBD2. CDR3 sequence reads: CASSLVRGLVDTQYF. CDR3 coding DNA: TGTGCCAGCAGCTTAGTGCGGGGGTTAGTTGATACGCAGTATTTT.